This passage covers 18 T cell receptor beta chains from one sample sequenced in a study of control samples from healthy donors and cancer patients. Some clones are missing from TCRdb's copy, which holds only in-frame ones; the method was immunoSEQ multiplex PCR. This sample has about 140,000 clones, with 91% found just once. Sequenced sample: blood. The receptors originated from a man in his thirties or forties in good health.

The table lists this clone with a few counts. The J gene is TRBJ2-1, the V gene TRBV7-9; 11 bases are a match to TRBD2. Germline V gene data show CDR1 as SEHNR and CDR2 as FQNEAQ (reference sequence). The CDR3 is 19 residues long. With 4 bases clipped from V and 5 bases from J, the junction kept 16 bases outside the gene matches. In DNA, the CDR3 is TGTGCCAGCAGCTCTACGACTAGCGGGGCAATAATACTTCACAATGAGCAGTTCTTC. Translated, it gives CASSSTTSGAIILHNEQFF.

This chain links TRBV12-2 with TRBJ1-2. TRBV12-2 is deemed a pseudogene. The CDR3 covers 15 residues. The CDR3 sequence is CASRFLRAVNYGYTF. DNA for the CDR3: TGTGCAAGTCGCTTTCTCCGGGCCGTTAACTATGGCTACACCTTC.

The CDR3 region is CAWSLTGSLSGYTF. CDR3 bases: TGTGCCTGGAGTTTGACGGGGAGTCTCTCTGGCTACACCTTC. This chain uses TRBV30 with TRBJ1-2; D remains unclear. CDR1 GTSNPN and CDR2 SVGIG come from the germline V gene (reference sequence). V lost 2 bases, J lost 7 bases, and 17 bases lay in between. This CDR3 region has 14 residues.

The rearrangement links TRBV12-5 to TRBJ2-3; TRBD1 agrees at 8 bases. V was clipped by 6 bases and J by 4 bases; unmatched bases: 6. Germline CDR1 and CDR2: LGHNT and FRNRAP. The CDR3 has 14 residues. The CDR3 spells CASGHRGSPDTQYF. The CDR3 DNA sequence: TGTGCTAGTGGACACAGGGGGAGCCCAGATACGCAGTATTTT.

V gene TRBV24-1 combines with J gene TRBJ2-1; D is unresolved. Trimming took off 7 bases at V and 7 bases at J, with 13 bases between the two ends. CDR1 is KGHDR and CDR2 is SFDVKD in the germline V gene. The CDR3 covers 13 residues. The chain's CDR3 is CATRAGLRNEQFF. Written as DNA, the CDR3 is TGTGCCACCAGGGCTGGTTTGAGGAATGAGCAGTTCTTC.

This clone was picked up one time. DNA for the CDR3: TGTGCCAGCAGCCAAGCGGAGGAAAGCTACGAGCAGTACTTC. Amino acid sequence: CASSQAEESYEQYF. V gene TRBV3-1 (or the pseudogene TRBV3-2) combines with J gene TRBJ2-7, with D perhaps matching TRBD2 (5 bases). This CDR3 has 14 residues. The germline V gene has CDR1 LGHDT and CDR2 YNNKEL (reference sequence). V lost 1 base and J lost 3, with 10 bases in between.

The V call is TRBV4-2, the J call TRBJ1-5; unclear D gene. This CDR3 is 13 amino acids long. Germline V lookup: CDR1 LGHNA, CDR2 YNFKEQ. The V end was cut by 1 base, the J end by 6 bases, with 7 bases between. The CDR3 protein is CASSQGRVQPQHF. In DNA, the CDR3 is TGTGCCAGCAGCCAAGGCCGGGTTCAGCCCCAGCATTTT.

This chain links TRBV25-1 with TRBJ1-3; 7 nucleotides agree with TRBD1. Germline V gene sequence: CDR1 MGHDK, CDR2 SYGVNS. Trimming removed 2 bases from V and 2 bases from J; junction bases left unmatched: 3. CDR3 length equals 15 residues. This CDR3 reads CASSEGGTAGNTIYF. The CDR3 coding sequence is TGTGCCAGCAGTGAAGGGGGGACAGCTGGAAACACCATATATTTT.

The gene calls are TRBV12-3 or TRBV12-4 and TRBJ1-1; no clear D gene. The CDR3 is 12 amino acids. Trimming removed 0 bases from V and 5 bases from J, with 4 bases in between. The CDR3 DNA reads TGTGCCAGCAGTTTAGCTGGGACTGAAGCTTTCTTT. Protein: CASSLAGTEAFF.

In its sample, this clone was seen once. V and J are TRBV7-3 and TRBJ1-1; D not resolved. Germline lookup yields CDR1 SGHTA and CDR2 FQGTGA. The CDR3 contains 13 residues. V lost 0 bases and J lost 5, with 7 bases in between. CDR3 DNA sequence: TGTGCCAGCAGCTTAACAAGCCGGACTGAAGCTTTCTTT. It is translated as CASSLTSRTEAFF. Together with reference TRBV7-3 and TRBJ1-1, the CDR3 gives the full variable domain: GAGVSQTPSNKVTEKGKYVELRCDPISGHTALYWYRQSLGQGPEFLIYFQGTGAADDSGLPNDRFFAVRPEGSVSTLKIQRTERGDSAVYLCASSLTSRTEAFFGQGTRLTVV.

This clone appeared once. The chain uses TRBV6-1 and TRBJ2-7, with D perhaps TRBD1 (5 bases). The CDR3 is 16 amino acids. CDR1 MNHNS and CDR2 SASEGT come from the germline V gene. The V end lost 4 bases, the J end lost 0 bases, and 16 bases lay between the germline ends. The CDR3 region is CASSGGDSFNSYEQYF. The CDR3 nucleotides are TGTGCCAGCAGTGGAGGAGACAGCTTTAACTCCTACGAGCAGTACTTC.

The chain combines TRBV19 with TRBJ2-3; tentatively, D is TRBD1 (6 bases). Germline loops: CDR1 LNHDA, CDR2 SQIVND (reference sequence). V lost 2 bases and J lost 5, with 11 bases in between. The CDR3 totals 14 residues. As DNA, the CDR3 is TGTGCCAGTAGTATACTGGGGGCCAGAGATACGCAGTATTTT. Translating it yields CASSILGARDTQYF.

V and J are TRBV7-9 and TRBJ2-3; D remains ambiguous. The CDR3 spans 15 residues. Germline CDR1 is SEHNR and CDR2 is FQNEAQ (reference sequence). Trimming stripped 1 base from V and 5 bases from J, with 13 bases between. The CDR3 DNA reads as TGTGCCAGCAGCTTAGGGTTGGTAGAAGGAGATACGCAGTATTTT. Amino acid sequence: CASSLGLVEGDTQYF.

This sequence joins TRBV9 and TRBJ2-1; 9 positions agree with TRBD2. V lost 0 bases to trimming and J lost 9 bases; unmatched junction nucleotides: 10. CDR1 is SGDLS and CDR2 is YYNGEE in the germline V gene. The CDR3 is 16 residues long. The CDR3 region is CASSVARAGGLGEQFF. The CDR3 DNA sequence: TGTGCCAGCAGCGTAGCGAGAGCGGGGGGATTAGGTGAGCAGTTCTTC. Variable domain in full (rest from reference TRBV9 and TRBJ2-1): DSGVTQTPKHLITATGQRVTLRCSPRSGDLSVYWYQQSLDQGLQFLIQYYNGEERAKGNILERFSAQQFPDLHSELNLSSLELGDSALYFCASSVARAGGLGEQFFGPGTRLTVL.

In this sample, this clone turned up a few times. The CDR3 region has the DNA TGTGCCAGCAGGAGACAGAGCCGCCCAGATACGCAGTATTTT. Translation gives CASRRQSRPDTQYF. The chain carries TRBV6-6 and TRBJ2-3, with D tentatively TRBD1 (5 bases). Deletions cut 6 bases from V and 4 bases from J, with 14 bases between. Germline V lookup: CDR1 MNHNY, CDR2 SVGAGI (reference sequence). This CDR3 spans 14 amino acids.

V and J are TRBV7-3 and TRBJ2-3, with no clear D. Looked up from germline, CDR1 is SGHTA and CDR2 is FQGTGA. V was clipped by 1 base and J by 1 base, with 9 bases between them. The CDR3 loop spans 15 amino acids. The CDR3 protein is CASSLRGSRTDTQYF. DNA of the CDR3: TGTGCCAGCAGCTTAAGAGGCTCGCGCACAGATACGCAGTATTTT.

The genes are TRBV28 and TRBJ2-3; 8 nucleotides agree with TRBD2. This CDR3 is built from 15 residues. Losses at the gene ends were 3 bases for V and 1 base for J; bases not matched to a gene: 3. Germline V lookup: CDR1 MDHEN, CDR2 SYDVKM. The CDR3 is CASSFTAGGTDTQYF. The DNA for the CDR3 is TGTGCCAGCAGTTTTACAGCGGGGGGCACAGATACGCAGTATTTT.

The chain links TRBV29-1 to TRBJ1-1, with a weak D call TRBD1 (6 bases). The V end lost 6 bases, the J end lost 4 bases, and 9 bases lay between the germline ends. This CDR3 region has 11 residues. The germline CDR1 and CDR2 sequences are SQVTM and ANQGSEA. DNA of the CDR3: TGCAGCGTCCACAGGGCCACTGAAGCTTTCTTT. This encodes CSVHRATEAFF.